This section outlines one T cell receptor (beta chain) sequence together with its context. This CDR3 comprises 15 residues. The germline gives CDR1 GTSNPN, CDR2 SVGIG (reference sequence). The germline V and J ends were trimmed by 3 bases and 3 bases, with 16 bases remaining between them. Original methodology: Amplifying reference gene primers gave estimates of nucleated cell counts. Sequenced by immunoSEQ multiplex PCR; TCRdb stores in-frame clones only, minus some. The D gene and trimming were derived from the DNA, and the V and J assignments and clone size from that table. The sample comprises a few hundred thousand clones, approximately 90% of which are singletons, and 2% to 2.5% rests with the top ten. The record originates from a study of blood T cell repertoires in COVID-19. Study context: PBMCs, B-cell-depleted T cells, or T cells were the source of the cDNA or gDNA that made up the material.

This receptor was identified in a woman aged 60-75 years in a cohort exposed to, infected with or recovered from COVID-19 (not recorded which). Sequenced: PBMCs or T cells enriched from blood (not recorded which). V gene TRBV30 combines with J gene TRBJ2-3; no clear D. CDR3 region: CAWSQGTELTDTQYF. The CDR3 nucleotides are TGTGCCTGGAGCCAAGGAACAGAGTTGACAGATACGCAGTATTTT.